The 25 T cell receptor beta chains reported below all come from one sample, sequenced in a study of blood T cell repertoires in COVID-19 (dated by TCRdb to about 2020). The method behind the library was the immunoSEQ multiplex PCR assay. This immuneACCESS table, as held by TCRdb, lists in-frame sequences with V and J called but not all clones. Of the missing ones, under half trace to an unresolved V gene in checked studies; the others have no known cause. This sample holds 55,000 to 80,000 clones; around nine tenths were observed only once. The leading ten clones occupy more than 0.8% of the sample. The source material was peripheral blood. The receptor source for this set is a man between 65 and 85 years old with acute or convalescent COVID-19.

The chain employs TRBV18 and TRBJ1-1; 9 positions match TRBD1. CDR3 length equals 18 residues. Germline V CDR1 and CDR2: KGHSH, LQKENI. Trimming at V came to 3 bases and at J to 6 bases, leaving 17 bases not matched to a gene. CDR3 sequence (DNA): TGTGCCAGCTCACCTCGCCGGGACAGGGCCTCCCCTGGGCCTGAAGCTTTCTTT. Translating it yields CASSPRRDRASPGPEAFF.

The chain carries TRBV5-1 and TRBJ1-3, with D hard to call. CDR1 is SGHRS, CDR2 YFSETQ, per germline. This CDR3 has 15 residues. The V end lost 4 bases, the J end lost 0 bases, and 11 bases lay between the germline ends. In DNA form, the CDR3 reads TGCGCCAGCAGCCTTACGGTGAGCTCTGGAAACACCATATATTTT. Translated: CASSLTVSSGNTIYF.

This chain joins TRBV5-1 and TRBJ2-6, with D perhaps matching TRBD2 (5 bases). Trimming removed 0 bases from V and 2 bases from J, with 6 bases in between. The CDR3 runs to 15 residues. The germline CDR1 and CDR2 sequences are SGHRS and YFSETQ. The CDR3 coding sequence is TGCGCCAGCAGCTTGGAGAGGGCTGGGGCCAACGTCCTGACTTTC. This gives the protein CASSLERAGANVLTF.

The chain has TRBV5-1 and TRBJ2-4; the D is unclear. Trimming left V 4 bases short and J 1 base short, with 12 bases between. CDR3 length equals 15 residues. Looked up from germline, CDR1 is SGHRS and CDR2 is YFSETQ. The CDR3 DNA is TGCGCCAGCAGCCCCCAAGTGGAGGCCAAAAACATTCAGTACTTC. Protein sequence: CASSPQVEAKNIQYF.

The chain is built from TRBV29-1 and TRBJ2-1; 8 bases line up with TRBD2. This CDR3 has 13 residues. V was pared by 7 bases and J by 4 bases, with 6 bases of the junction left unmatched. From germline, CDR1 is SQVTM and CDR2 ANQGSEA. The CDR3 coding sequence is TGCAGCGGCCGGGGGGGGTCGTACAATGAGCAGTTCTTC. It is translated as CSGRGGSYNEQFF.

This clone has only one observation. The chain employs TRBV27 and TRBJ2-2; 11 bases line up with TRBD2. The CDR3 extends over 18 amino acids. Germline CDR1 MNHEY, CDR2 SMNVEV (reference sequence). The ends lost 3 bases at V and 6 bases at J; junction bases unmatched: 12. The CDR3, as DNA: TGTGCCAGCAGTTTCCAGACTAGCGGGGCCTTTACGGCCGGGGAGCTGTTTTTT. This gives the protein CASSFQTSGAFTAGELFF.

This chain uses TRBV27 with TRBJ2-6; 7 nucleotides match TRBD1. From germline, CDR1 is MNHEY and CDR2 SMNVEV (reference sequence). The CDR3 loop spans 15 amino acids. The junction had 10 bases not matched to a gene; V was cut back by 5 bases and J by 9 bases. The chain's CDR3 is CASSLWGQIDNVLTF. CDR3 nucleotide sequence: TGTGCCAGCAGTCTATGGGGACAGATTGACAACGTCCTGACTTTC.

The V call is TRBV2, the J call TRBJ2-7; perhaps TRBD1 as D (6 bases). This CDR3 spans 13 amino acids. From germline, CDR1 is SNHLY and CDR2 FYNNEI. V lost 6 bases and J lost 1, with 10 bases in between. As DNA, the CDR3 is TGTGCCAGCAGACAGGACAGTTCCTACGAGCAGTACTTC. Residues: CASRQDSSYEQYF.

The chain couples TRBV5-5 to TRBJ2-1; TRBD1 matches 12 bases. In germline, CDR1 is SGHKS, CDR2 YYEKEE (reference sequence). V lost 3 bases and J lost 6; bases outside the gene matches: 4. CDR3 length: 15 amino acids. Here the CDR3 reads CASSWGQGAGNEQFF. The CDR3 coding sequence is TGTGCCAGCAGCTGGGGACAGGGGGCGGGCAATGAGCAGTTCTTC.

The chain joins TRBV30 to TRBJ1-2; TRBD1 might be the D (5 bases). The CDR3 runs to 12 residues. The V end was cut by 3 bases, the J end by 6 bases, with 11 bases between. Germline V CDR1 and CDR2: GTSNPN, SVGIG (reference sequence). The CDR3 protein is CAWRQGINGYTF. The DNA of the CDR3 is TGTGCCTGGAGGCAGGGTATCAATGGCTACACCTTC.

Written as DNA, the CDR3 is TGTGCCAGCAGGGTCGAGGGCTACACCTTC. The encoded protein is CASRVEGYTF. The V gene is TRBV6-6, the J gene TRBJ1-2; no reliable D call. Trimming pared 6 bases from V and 8 bases from J, leaving 7 bases between. Germline V gene sequence: CDR1 MNHNY, CDR2 SVGAGI (reference sequence). This CDR3 spans 10 amino acids.

This clone occurred a few times. V and J are TRBV2 and TRBJ2-3; perhaps TRBD1 as D (6 bases). From germline, CDR1 is SNHLY and CDR2 FYNNEI. This CDR3 spans 13 amino acids. The V and J ends lost 10 bases and 3 bases respectively, with 14 bases between them. The CDR3, as DNA: TGTGCCACCCAGGGGACATCGACAGATACGCAGTATTTT. Translation: CATQGTSTDTQYF.

The V and J genes are TRBV27 and TRBJ1-1, with D maybe TRBD1 (5 bases). CDR1 and CDR2 from the germline V gene are MNHEY and SMNVEV (reference sequence). The V end was cut by 2 bases, the J end by 5 bases, with 9 bases between. This CDR3 spans 13 amino acids. CDR3 sequence reads: CASSLTGRTEAFF. The CDR3 coding sequence is TGTGCCAGCAGTTTAACAGGTCGGACTGAAGCTTTCTTT.

This rearrangement joins TRBV5-1 to TRBJ2-5; the match to TRBD2 covers 14 bases. CDR3 length: 16 residues. J gave up 6 bases and V 4 bases, and 8 bases lay outside the gene matches. In germline, CDR1 is SGHRS, CDR2 YFSETQ. The CDR3 loop is CASSIGTSGSTKTQYF. Written as DNA, the CDR3 is TGCGCCAGCAGCATAGGGACTAGCGGGAGTACGAAGACCCAGTACTTC.

The V and J genes are TRBV5-6 and TRBJ2-1; D might be TRBD2 (6 bases). Germline CDR1 reads SGHDT; CDR2 reads YYEEEE. This CDR3 has 16 amino acids. V shed 4 bases and J shed 9 bases, with 23 bases lying between them. The CDR3 spells CASSPGGPTNFGEQFF. The CDR3 nucleotides read TGTGCCAGCAGCCCCGGGGGACCAACCAACTTTGGTGAGCAGTTCTTC.

The chain is built from TRBV5-4 and TRBJ1-2; 7 bases line up with TRBD1. The CDR3 runs 12 residues. CDR1 is SGHNT and CDR2 is YYREEE in the germline V gene (reference sequence). V lost 4 bases, J lost 10 bases, and 7 bases stayed unmatched. The CDR3 is CASSRQGSDYTF. The CDR3 DNA is TGTGCCAGCAGCCGACAGGGAAGTGACTACACCTTC. Together with reference TRBV5-4 and TRBJ1-2, the CDR3 gives the full variable domain: ETGVTQSPTHLIKTRGQQVTLRCSSQSGHNTVSWYQQALGQGPQFIFQYYREEENGRGNFPPRFSGLQFPNYSSELNVNALELDDSALYLCASSRQGSDYTFGSGTRLTVV.

Regarding this clone: A junction end diverges from the germline sequence, so it may reflect a read error. J is TRBJ2-1 and V is TRBV24-1; tentatively, D is TRBD2 (6 bases). Germline CDR1 reads KGHDR; CDR2 reads SFDVKD. The CDR3 runs to 15 residues. For the CDR3, the DNA is TGTGCCACCAGCGATTTAACCGGGACTTCCAATGAGCAGTTCTTC. This codes for CATSDLTGTSNEQFF.

This chain joins TRBV14 and TRBJ2-4; D is ambiguous. Deletions cut 0 bases from V and 8 bases from J, with 5 bases between. Germline V gene sequence: CDR1 SGHDN, CDR2 FVKESK. This CDR3 contains 12 residues. The CDR3 nucleotides are TGTGCCAGCAGCCAAGATCGGGACATTCAGTACTTC. This encodes CASSQDRDIQYF.

This clone occurred once. This chain uses TRBV12-3 or TRBV12-4 with TRBJ1-2; D is uncertain. The CDR3 runs to 13 residues. V was clipped by 6 bases and J by 6 bases, with 14 bases between them. The CDR3 DNA reads as TGTGCCAGCAGCGACGGACTCAGAGATGGCTACACCTTC. Translation: CASSDGLRDGYTF.

The chain is built from TRBV5-1 and TRBJ2-3, with TRBD1 matching 7 bases. CDR3 length: 16 amino acids. With 0 bases clipped from V and 0 bases from J, the junction kept 4 bases outside the gene matches. CDR1 and CDR2 from the germline V gene are SGHRS and YFSETQ. CDR3 nucleotide sequence: TGCGCCAGCAGCTTGGTGGGACAGAGCAGCACAGATACGCAGTATTTT. Its protein product is CASSLVGQSSTDTQYF.

The rearrangement links TRBV2 to TRBJ2-7; 7 bases are a match to TRBD2. CDR1 SNHLY and CDR2 FYNNEI come from the germline V gene. This CDR3 is 12 amino acids long. V was clipped by 10 bases and J by 3 bases; unmatched bases: 6. CDR3: CATGLENYEQYF. The CDR3 DNA is TGTGCCACCGGACTAGAGAACTACGAGCAGTACTTC.

This chain joins TRBV19 and TRBJ2-5; 7 bases map to TRBD2. The CDR3 extends over 14 amino acids. J gave up 1 base and V 5 bases, and 4 bases lay outside the gene matches. The V gene's germline CDR1 is LNHDA and CDR2 SQIVND (reference sequence). The CDR3 is CASSPRGVQETQYF. DNA for the CDR3: TGTGCCAGTAGTCCTCGGGGGGTCCAAGAGACCCAGTACTTC. Filled out from reference TRBV19 and TRBJ2-5, the complete variable domain reads DGGITQSPKYLFRKEGQNVTLSCEQNLNHDAMYWYRQDPGQGLRLIYYSQIVNDFQKGDIAEGYSVSREKKESFPLTVTSAQKNPTAFYLCASSPRGVQETQYFGPGTRLLVL.

This chain joins TRBV5-5 and TRBJ2-7; possible D gene TRBD1, 6 bases. The germline V gene has CDR1 SGHKS and CDR2 YYEKEE (reference sequence). The CDR3 contains 15 residues. Trimming removed 4 bases from V and 4 bases from J, with 18 bases in between. CDR3 loop: CASSPTGLSHYEQYF. The CDR3 DNA follows: TGTGCCAGCAGCCCAACAGGGCTCTCCCATTACGAGCAGTACTTC.

The rearrangement uses TRBV5-1 and TRBJ2-6; possible D gene TRBD1, 6 bases. Germline V gives CDR1 SGHRS, CDR2 YFSETQ. V was shortened by 5 bases and J by 4 bases, with 10 bases between the two germline ends. This CDR3 has 14 residues. The CDR3 sequence is CASSHRAGANVLTF. CDR3 nucleotide sequence: TGCGCCAGCAGTCACAGGGCCGGGGCCAACGTCCTGACTTTC.

V is TRBV5-4 and J is TRBJ2-3; TRBD2 agrees at 8 bases. Germline V gene lookup returns CDR1 SGHNT and CDR2 YYREEE (reference sequence). The CDR3 spans 17 residues. Unmatched junction bases numbered 12, after V lost 0 bases and J lost 6 bases. CDR3 in amino acids: CASSLALAGVGRDTQYF. DNA of the CDR3: TGTGCCAGCAGCTTGGCCCTAGCGGGTGTGGGTAGGGATACGCAGTATTTT.